This TCR beta chain stems from a study of T cells in Graves' hyperthyroidism and ophthalmopathy. The CDR3 regions of TCR beta were amplified from RNA transcripts. Initially, a first-round RT-PCR of the TCR CDR3 employed the HTBI primer set. TCRdb called the multiplex PCR reads again in MiXCR, with one record for every CDR3 protein. Here the sample spans about 680,000 distinct CDR3 sequences, 35% being singletons. As for this clonotype: The antigen remains unidentified.

Notes on the study in general: Stable hyperthyroidism was told apart from ophthalmopathy by a model built on 13 V-J features.

Specimen: blood. This clonotype was obtained from a middle-aged woman with Graves' hyperthyroidism.

The CDR3 spells CAISEARIRGPTNEKLFF. CDR3 DNA sequence: TGTGCCATCAGTGAGGCCAGGATAAGGGGGCCTACTAATGAAAAACTGTTTTTT. The chain combines TRBV10-3 with TRBJ1-4; 7 bases align to TRBD1. Trimming took 2 bases from V and 2 from J; bases not matched to a gene: 11. The CDR3 has 18 residues. Per germline, CDR1 ENHRY and CDR2 SYGVKD.